This paragraph reports one T cell receptor (beta chain). Its antigen remains unidentified. No base quality values were provided; no much bigger clone lies one nucleotide off. Each collaborating institution followed its own protocols to collect whole blood in K2EDTA tubes. For TCRbeta analysis, collaborators shipped samples as frozen whole blood, isolated PBMCs, or DNA extracted from either of those sample types. TCRbeta CDR3 regions were amplified from genomic DNA using the immunoSEQ Assay, a bias-controlled multiplex PCR. Per the source publication's procedure: The number of nucleated cells in each sample was estimated by amplification of reference gene primers within the assay. To quantify the absolute abundance of each unique TCRbeta CDR3 rearrangement, sequence reads were collapsed and filtered. For each sample, productive Simpson clonality was calculated as the square root of Simpson's diversity index over productive rearrangements. In TCRdb, the immuneACCESS table is reduced to in-frame sequences with V and J assigned. These tables do not hold every clone; where another copy was compared, an unresolved V gene accounts for under half, and the others remain unexplained. That table gives V, J and clone size, and the DNA gave D and trimming. The sample has about 110,000 clones on record, 80% to 85% of them singletons. In total, the top ten clones hold under 40% of the sample.

This specimen comes from a study of blood T cell repertoires in COVID-19 (dated by TCRdb to 2018 to 2020). In the study overall: Samples from collaborators originated in the United States, Italy and Spain and spanned both the acute and convalescent phases of COVID-19. HLA class I and class II types, where available, came from metadata supplied by the sample provider rather than from assay-based typing. The dataset comprised deeply sampled blood TCRbeta repertoires from subjects exposed to, actively infected with, or recovered from COVID-19. The material from the prospective study consisted of cDNA or gDNA derived from T cells, B-cell-depleted T cells, or PBMCs. Sample metadata almost always included a de-identified subject ID, COVID-19 status, age in years and sex. A freely available public database, intended as a resource for researchers studying the immune response to SARS-CoV-2, is where the repertoires were released. Samples came from the ongoing ImmuneRACE study (first 160 participants) plus 1,254 subjects from 6 global collaborators.

Results the study describes overall, beyond this receptor: The quantity of clinical and demographic metadata differed by source and by participant and was supplied without curation.

The sequence came from an elderly man with acute or convalescent COVID-19. Specimen: peripheral blood.

The CDR3 region: CAWSPGQDFSPLHF. The sequence in DNA is TGTGCCTGGAGCCCGGGACAGGATTTTTCACCCCTCCACTTT. Recombination connected TRBV30 to TRBJ1-6; 8 bases in between match TRBD1. Trimming takes 3 bases off V and 9 bases off J; junction bases not matched to a gene: 7. Sequences GTSNPN (CDR1) and SVGIG (CDR2) are obtained from the germline V gene (reference sequence). The CDR3 has 14 amino acids, counting the end cysteine and phenylalanine. Of the read, only the CDR3 DNA is kept; its 42 bases are in frame from base 1.